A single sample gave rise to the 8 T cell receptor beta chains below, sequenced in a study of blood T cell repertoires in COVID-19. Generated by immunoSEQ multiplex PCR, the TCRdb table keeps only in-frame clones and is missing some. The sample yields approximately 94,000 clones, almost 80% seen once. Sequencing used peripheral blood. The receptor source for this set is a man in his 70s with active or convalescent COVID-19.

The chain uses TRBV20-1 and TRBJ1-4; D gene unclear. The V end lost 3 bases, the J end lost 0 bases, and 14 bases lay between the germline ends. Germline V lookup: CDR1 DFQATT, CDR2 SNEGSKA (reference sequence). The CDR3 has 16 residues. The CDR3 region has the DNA TGCAGTGCTAGTGGCGGGGAGGGCTCAACTAATGAAAAACTGTTTTTT. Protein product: CSASGGEGSTNEKLFF.

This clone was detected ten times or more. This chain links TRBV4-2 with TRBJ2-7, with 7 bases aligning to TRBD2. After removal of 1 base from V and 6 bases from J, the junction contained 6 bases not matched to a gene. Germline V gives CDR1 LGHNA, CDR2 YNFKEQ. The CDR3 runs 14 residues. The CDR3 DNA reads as TGTGCCAGCAGCCAAGGGATGGGCGGGAGCGAGCAGTACTTC. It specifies CASSQGMGGSEQYF.

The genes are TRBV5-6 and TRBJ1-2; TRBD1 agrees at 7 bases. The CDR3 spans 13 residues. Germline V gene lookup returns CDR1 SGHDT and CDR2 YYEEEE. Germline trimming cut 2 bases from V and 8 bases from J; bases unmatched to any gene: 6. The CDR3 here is CASSFRQGRGYTF. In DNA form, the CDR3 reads TGTGCCAGCAGCTTTCGACAGGGTCGAGGCTACACCTTC.

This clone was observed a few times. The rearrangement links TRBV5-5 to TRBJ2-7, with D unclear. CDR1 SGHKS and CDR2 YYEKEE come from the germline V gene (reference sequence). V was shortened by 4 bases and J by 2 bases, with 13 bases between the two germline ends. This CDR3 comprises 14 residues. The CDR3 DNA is TGTGCCAGCAGCCAGGTGGTCCCTACCTACGAGCAGTACTTC. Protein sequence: CASSQVVPTYEQYF.

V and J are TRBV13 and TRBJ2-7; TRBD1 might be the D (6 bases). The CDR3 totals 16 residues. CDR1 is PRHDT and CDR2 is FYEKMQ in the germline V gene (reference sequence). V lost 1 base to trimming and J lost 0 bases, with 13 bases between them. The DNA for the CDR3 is TGTGCCAGCAGCTTAGTCGGACAGCACATCTCCTACGAGCAGTACTTC. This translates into CASSLVGQHISYEQYF.

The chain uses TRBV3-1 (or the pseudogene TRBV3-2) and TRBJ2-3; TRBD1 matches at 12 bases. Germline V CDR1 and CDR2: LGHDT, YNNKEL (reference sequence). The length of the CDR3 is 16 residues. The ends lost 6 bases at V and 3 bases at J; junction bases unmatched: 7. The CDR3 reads CASSNRDRGRTDTQYF. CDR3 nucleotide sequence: TGTGCCAGCAGTAATAGGGACAGGGGGCGTACAGATACGCAGTATTTT.

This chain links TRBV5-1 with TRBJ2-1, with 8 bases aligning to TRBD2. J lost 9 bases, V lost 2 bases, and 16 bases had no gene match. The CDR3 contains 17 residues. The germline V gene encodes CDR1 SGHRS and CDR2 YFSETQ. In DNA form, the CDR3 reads TGCGCCAGCAGCTTATCCTCCGGGACTAGGTCCCTCATTGAGCAGTTCTTC. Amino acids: CASSLSSGTRSLIEQFF.

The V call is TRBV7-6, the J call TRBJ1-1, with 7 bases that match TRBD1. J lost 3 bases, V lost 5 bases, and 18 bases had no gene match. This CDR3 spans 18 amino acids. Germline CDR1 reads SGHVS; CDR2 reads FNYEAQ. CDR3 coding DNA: TGTGCCAGCAGCACGCCCCTGACAGGGAGTGTAGGAGACACTGAAGCTTTCTTT. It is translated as CASSTPLTGSVGDTEAFF.